The 16 T cell receptor beta chains in this list originate from one sample, sequenced in a study of T cell repertoires in cytomegalovirus infection. A single record per CDR3 protein comes from TCRdb applying MiXCR to the reads. The sample shows about 160,000 distinct CDR3 sequences, 15% to 20% of them seen only once. Sequences were obtained from CD8+ T cells from PBMCs. These TCRs come from a human donor in good health (CMV status not recorded). Some clones in this sample may be carry-over from other donors' samples.

The CDR3 sequence: CASSSTSGEGEKLFF. For the CDR3, the DNA is TGTGCCAGCAGCTCGACCTCAGGGGAAGGTGAAAAACTGTTTTTT. This chain joins TRBV7-9 and TRBJ1-4, with a weak D call TRBD1 (6 bases). The germline gives CDR1 SEHNR, CDR2 FQNEAQ (reference sequence). V shed 4 bases and J shed 7 bases, with 16 bases lying between them. This CDR3 spans 15 amino acids.

The table lists this clonotype with a few counts. V gene TRBV3-1 combines with J gene TRBJ2-1; D is undetermined. The CDR3 totals 17 residues. Germline V gives CDR1 LGHDT, CDR2 YNNKEL (reference sequence). V lost 4 bases to trimming and J lost 0 bases, with 16 bases between them. CDR3 region: CASSLNPMVVSYNEQFF. In nucleotides, the CDR3 is TGTGCCAGCAGCCTCAATCCGATGGTAGTCTCCTACAATGAGCAGTTCTTC.

The chain couples TRBV14 to TRBJ1-2; no clear D gene. V gave up 0 bases and J gave up 4 bases, with 12 bases separating them. Germline CDR1 is SGHDN and CDR2 is FVKESK. CDR3 length: 15 residues. CDR3 sequence reads: CASSQDMRHAYGYTF. The CDR3 nucleotides read TGTGCCAGCAGCCAAGATATGAGGCATGCCTATGGCTACACCTTC.

This clonotype was found a few times. The chain has TRBV27 and TRBJ2-1, with 7 bases aligning to TRBD1. This CDR3 is 15 amino acids long. V lost 8 bases, J lost 2 bases, and 9 bases stayed unmatched. Germline loops: CDR1 MNHEY, CDR2 SMNVEV (reference sequence). This CDR3 is CASGVQGTAYNEQFF. The CDR3 coding sequence is TGTGCCAGCGGCGTACAGGGGACAGCCTACAATGAGCAGTTCTTC.

This clonotype has just a few counts. The rearrangement links TRBV2 to TRBJ2-7, with 9 bases aligning to TRBD1. Germline-derived CDR1 and CDR2 are SNHLY and FYNNEI. The CDR3 extends over 12 amino acids. Trimming cost V 8 bases and J 12 bases; bases outside gene matches: 11. This chain's CDR3 is CASGRTGDSRYF. CDR3 bases: TGTGCCAGCGGGAGGACAGGGGATTCCCGGTACTTC.

CDR3 coding DNA: TGTGCCAGCAGTTTCGGCGGGGCGGGAGTAGGCTACGAGCAGTACTTC. Amino acid sequence: CASSFGGAGVGYEQYF. The rearrangement links TRBV6-5 to TRBJ2-7, with 7 bases fitting TRBD2. CDR3 length equals 16 residues. Trimming at V came to 4 bases and at J to 3 bases, leaving 12 bases not matched to a gene. Germline CDR1 MNHEY, CDR2 SVGAGI.

The V gene is TRBV29-1, the J gene TRBJ2-7, with a possible D match to TRBD2 (6 bases). V shed 4 bases and J shed 0 bases, with 10 bases lying between them. Germline V CDR1 and CDR2: SQVTM, ANQGSEA. There are 13 residues in the CDR3. CDR3 protein: CSVVGRTSYEQYF. For the CDR3, the DNA is TGCAGCGTTGTCGGGAGAACCTCCTACGAGCAGTACTTC.

The gene calls are TRBV7-7 and TRBJ2-5, with D possibly being TRBD2 (6 bases). Germline lookup yields CDR1 SSHAT and CDR2 FNYEAQ (reference sequence). The V gene lost 5 bases and the J gene lost 3 bases, with 22 bases spanning the gap. The CDR3 length is 17 residues. CDR3 DNA: TGTGCCAGCAGCCCCGGGGGAGTGGGCAGAGCCAAAGAGACCCAGTACTTC. Translation: CASSPGGVGRAKETQYF. Complete variable domain (other parts from reference TRBV7-7 and TRBJ2-5): GAGVSQSPRYKVTKRGQDVTLRCDPISSHATLYWYQQALGQGPEFLTYFNYEAQPDKSGLPSDRFSAERPEGSISTLTIQRTEQRDSAMYRCASSPGGVGRAKETQYFGPGTRLLVL.

In its sample, this clonotype was seen a few times. The chain uses TRBV6-5 and TRBJ1-1, with 7 bases matching TRBD1. The germline V gene has CDR1 MNHEY and CDR2 SVGAGI. This CDR3 is 15 amino acids long. V dropped 0 bases and J dropped 4; count of bases not matched to a gene: 5. CDR3 protein: CASSYSTGRSTEAFF. The CDR3, as DNA: TGTGCCAGCAGTTACTCGACAGGGAGGAGCACTGAAGCTTTCTTT.

The chain combines TRBV29-1 with TRBJ1-3, with 10 bases identical to TRBD1. CDR1 SQVTM and CDR2 ANQGSEA come from the germline V gene. V lost 7 bases and J lost 4; bases outside the gene matches: 7. The CDR3 is 14 amino acids. This CDR3 is CSAWDRGSGNTIYF. The CDR3 DNA follows: TGCAGCGCCTGGGACAGGGGATCAGGAAACACCATATATTTT.

This clonotype came up a few times. The chain recombines TRBV6-1 with TRBJ1-6; D is possibly TRBD1 (5 bases). The CDR3 contains 14 residues. Deletions cut 9 bases from V and 4 bases from J, with 13 bases between. Germline V gene sequence: CDR1 MNHNS, CDR2 SASEGT. The CDR3 loop reads CASLGADYNSPLHF. The CDR3 DNA is TGTGCCAGTCTAGGGGCAGATTATAATTCACCCCTCCACTTT.

This clonotype came up many times. The chain links TRBV7-2 to TRBJ2-7; TRBD1 or TRBD2 may be the D gene (5 bases each). Germline V gives CDR1 SGHTA, CDR2 FQGNSA. V was cut by 5 bases and J by 2 bases, with 13 bases left in between. This CDR3 has 14 residues. The CDR3 DNA sequence: TGTGCCAGCAGCCATTACGGGACCACCTACGAGCAGTACTTC. Translating gives CASSHYGTTYEQYF.

This clonotype was recorded a few times. The V call is TRBV6-2 or TRBV6-3, the J call TRBJ2-1, with D perhaps being TRBD1 or TRBD2 (6 bases each). The length of the CDR3 is 14 residues. Trimming pared 6 bases from V and 4 bases from J, leaving 13 bases between. The germline V gene encodes CDR1 MNHEY and CDR2 SVGEGT. The CDR3 DNA sequence: TGTGCCAGCAGGATAGGGGGGAGTTACAATGAGCAGTTCTTC. It translates to CASRIGGSYNEQFF.

CDR3 loop: CASSLDRGPGDEQFF. CDR3 DNA sequence: TGTGCCAGCAGCTTAGATCGGGGGCCGGGGGATGAGCAGTTCTTC. The chain joins TRBV7-6 to TRBJ2-1; the D call may be TRBD1 or TRBD2 (6 bases each). Trimming removed 1 base from V and 8 bases from J, with 15 bases in between. The length of the CDR3 is 15 residues. The germline gives CDR1 SGHVS, CDR2 FNYEAQ.

V gene TRBV6-2 or TRBV6-3 combines with J gene TRBJ2-7, with 10 nucleotides matching TRBD2. This CDR3 is 15 amino acids long. From germline, CDR1 is MNHEY and CDR2 SVGEGT. The V and J ends lost 6 bases and 3 bases, in that order; junction bases with no gene match: 8. For the CDR3, the DNA is TGTGCCAGCAGAAGAGGACTAGCGGCAGGCTACGAGCAGTACTTC. It encodes CASRRGLAAGYEQYF.

This clonotype occurred a few times. The chain employs TRBV7-2 and TRBJ2-3, with 13 bases matching TRBD2. The CDR3 spans 16 residues. V trimming: 4 bases; J trimming: 5 bases; junction bases outside the gene matches: 6. CDR1 and CDR2 from the germline V gene are SGHTA and FQGNSA. The CDR3 protein is CASSYGLAGVGDTQYF. CDR3 DNA sequence: TGTGCCAGCAGCTATGGACTAGCGGGGGTAGGAGATACGCAGTATTTT.